A single sample gave rise to the 20 T cell receptor beta chains below, sequenced in a study of cytomegalovirus exposure and HLA in healthy donors. The method was immunoSEQ multiplex PCR; TCRdb's version includes in-frame clones alone and lacks a portion of them. The profile shows roughly 120,000 clones, approximately 88% of them singletons. Sequences were obtained from PBMCs. The origin of the receptors is a woman aged 25-40 years in good health and CMV-seropositive.

This clone has a single count. The chain links TRBV4-2 to TRBJ2-1; D call uncertain. The CDR3 extends over 15 amino acids. V was clipped by 0 bases and J by 2 bases, with 8 bases between them. The germline CDR1 and CDR2 sequences are LGHNA and YNFKEQ. In DNA form, the CDR3 reads TGTGCCAGCAGCCAAGATAGAGTAGCCTACAATGAGCAGTTCTTC. Translation gives CASSQDRVAYNEQFF.

The chain has TRBV7-2 and TRBJ2-2, with D tentatively TRBD2 (5 bases). Trimming left V 5 bases short and J 4 bases short, with 11 bases between. The CDR3 extends over 14 amino acids. The germline gives CDR1 SGHTA, CDR2 FQGNSA. The chain's CDR3 is CASSTSPSTGELFF. The CDR3 DNA follows: TGTGCCAGCAGCACTAGTCCTTCCACCGGGGAGCTGTTTTTT.

This sequence joins TRBV4-3 and TRBJ1-2; no reliable D call. The CDR3 totals 15 residues. The V end was cut by 0 bases, the J end by 7 bases, with 15 bases between. Germline V gives CDR1 LGHNA, CDR2 YSLEER. CDR3 loop: CASSQDFSVLRGYTF. The CDR3 region has the DNA TGCGCCAGCAGCCAAGATTTCAGTGTGCTTCGTGGCTACACCTTC.

In this sample, this clone turned up a few times. The chain carries TRBV29-1 and TRBJ2-5; maybe TRBD2 (5 bases). Germline-derived CDR1 and CDR2 are SQVTM and ANQGSEA. The CDR3 length is 12 residues. The V end was cut by 7 bases, the J end by 5 bases, with 14 bases between. CDR3 protein: CSGGETGETQYF. CDR3 sequence (DNA): TGCAGCGGCGGAGAGACGGGGGAGACCCAGTACTTC.

Written as DNA, the CDR3 is TGTGCCAGCAGTAGGGTTAGCGGGATTGAGCAGTACTTC. Protein product: CASSRVSGIEQYF. This chain connects TRBV2 to TRBJ2-7; TRBD2 agrees at 8 bases. This CDR3 region has 13 residues. Germline CDR1 reads SNHLY; CDR2 reads FYNNEI. V shed 5 bases, J shed 7 bases, and the junction held 7 bases outside the gene matches.

The chain combines TRBV18 with TRBJ2-1, with D maybe TRBD1 (5 bases). The germline V and J ends were trimmed by 3 bases and 12 bases, with 21 bases remaining between them. In germline, CDR1 is KGHSH, CDR2 LQKENI. There are 15 residues in the CDR3. The CDR3 DNA reads as TGTGCCAGCTCACCGTTCCAGACAGATTGGAGTGGGCAGTTCTTC. This translates into CASSPFQTDWSGQFF.

The rearrangement joins TRBV6-1 to TRBJ2-6; the D is unclear. Germline V gene sequence: CDR1 MNHNS, CDR2 SASEGT. The CDR3 loop spans 15 amino acids. V was pared by 8 bases and J by 0 bases, with 11 bases between. CDR3 residues: CASERQTSGANVLTF. The CDR3 DNA follows: TGTGCCAGCGAGAGACAAACCTCTGGGGCCAACGTCCTGACTTTC.

The chain has TRBV2 and TRBJ2-7, with TRBD1 matching 7 bases. CDR1 is SNHLY, CDR2 FYNNEI, per germline. This CDR3 has 15 amino acids. Trimming cost V 5 bases and J 5 bases; bases outside gene matches: 12. The CDR3 DNA reads as TGTGCCAGCAGTTTGCAAAGCACGACAGGGAACGAGCAGTACTTC. Translated, it gives CASSLQSTTGNEQYF.

This clone was picked up one time. This chain links TRBV9 with TRBJ2-1; 12 bases line up with TRBD2. The trim removed 0 bases at V and 4 bases at J, leaving 8 bases unmatched. CDR3 length: 18 residues. Germline CDR1 SGDLS, CDR2 YYNGEE. The DNA for the CDR3 is TGTGCCAGCAGCGTAGTAGGGGGGACTAGCGGGCATTACAATGAGCAGTTCTTC. Translation gives CASSVVGGTSGHYNEQFF.

V is TRBV7-9 and J is TRBJ2-7, with a weak D call TRBD1 (6 bases). Germline CDR1 and CDR2: SEHNR and FQNEAQ (reference sequence). The CDR3 runs to 15 residues. The ends were cut back, 5 bases at V and 5 bases at J, with 19 bases in the middle. The CDR3 here is CASSPPVQGPDEQYF. In DNA, the CDR3 is TGTGCCAGCAGCCCACCGGTTCAGGGGCCGGACGAGCAGTACTTC.

The rearrangement links TRBV25-1 to TRBJ2-1, with TRBD2 matching over 13 bases. This CDR3 has 16 residues. Germline V gene data show CDR1 as MGHDK and CDR2 as SYGVNS. V dropped 5 bases and J dropped 5; count of bases not matched to a gene: 6. CDR3 nucleotides: TGTGCCAGCAGTCGAATGGGACTAGCGGGGAACAATGAGCAGTTCTTC. Its protein product is CASSRMGLAGNNEQFF.

The chain is built from TRBV11-3 and TRBJ2-2; TRBD1 agrees at 7 bases. V lost 5 bases and J lost 2; bases outside the gene matches: 2. Per germline, CDR1 SGHNT and CDR2 YENEEA. This CDR3 spans 14 amino acids. This CDR3 is CASSGTANTGELFF. CDR3 bases: TGTGCCAGCAGCGGGACAGCAAACACCGGGGAGCTGTTTTTT.

The chain joins TRBV13 to TRBJ1-1, with no clear D. The CDR3 is made up of 13 amino acids. From germline, CDR1 is PRHDT and CDR2 FYEKMQ (reference sequence). Deletions cut 5 bases from V and 4 bases from J, with 11 bases between. The CDR3 reads CASSPPSSTEAFF. CDR3 coding DNA: TGTGCCAGCAGCCCCCCGTCCAGCACTGAAGCTTTCTTT.

V is TRBV25-1 and J is TRBJ2-3; D possibly corresponds to TRBD1 (6 bases). With 3 bases removed from V and 7 bases from J, the gap between germline ends came to 14 bases. The CDR3 length is 14 residues. Germline V gene sequence: CDR1 MGHDK, CDR2 SYGVNS. CDR3 in amino acids: CASSEVGGPNTQYF. CDR3 coding DNA: TGTGCCAGCAGTGAGGTAGGGGGACCGAATACGCAGTATTTT.

V is TRBV9 and J is TRBJ2-2, with D uncertain. CDR3 size: 15 residues. Germline assignment: CDR1 SGDLS and CDR2 YYNGEE. Trimming stripped 0 bases from V and 3 bases from J, with 9 bases between. The CDR3 sequence is CASSVGPRDTGELFF. The CDR3 DNA reads as TGTGCCAGCAGCGTAGGCCCTAGAGACACCGGGGAGCTGTTTTTT. The variable domain in full, completed from reference TRBV9 and TRBJ2-2, reads DSGVTQTPKHLITATGQRVTLRCSPRSGDLSVYWYQQSLDQGLQFLIQYYNGEERAKGNILERFSAQQFPDLHSELNLSSLELGDSALYFCASSVGPRDTGELFFGEGSRLTVL.

J is TRBJ1-2 and V is TRBV6-5; 7 positions match TRBD1. Germline assignment: CDR1 MNHEY and CDR2 SVGAGI. The V gene end was trimmed by 4 bases and the J gene end by 1 base; junction bases not matched to a gene: 3. There are 14 residues in the CDR3. The CDR3 spells CASSSGDSNYGYTF. For the CDR3, the DNA is TGTGCCAGCAGTTCGGGGGACAGTAACTATGGCTACACCTTC.

The V call is TRBV7-2, the J call TRBJ2-3; D is unclear. Germline V gene sequence: CDR1 SGHTA, CDR2 FQGNSA. V lost 5 bases, J lost 0 bases, and 3 bases lay in between. This CDR3 is built from 12 residues. The CDR3 region is CASSLSTDTQYF. CDR3 bases: TGTGCCAGCAGCCTTAGCACAGATACGCAGTATTTT.

The rearrangement links TRBV5-6 to TRBJ1-6; D gene uncertain. The CDR3 consists of 15 residues. Trimming shortened V by 0 bases and J by 8 bases, and 12 bases separated the two germline ends. Per the germline V gene, CDR1 is SGHDT and CDR2 is YYEEEE. The CDR3 here is CASSLDRVHYSPLHF. CDR3 sequence (DNA): TGTGCCAGCAGCTTGGACCGGGTTCATTATTCACCCCTCCACTTT.

The gene calls are TRBV28 and TRBJ2-5, with D possibly being TRBD2 (5 bases). V was cut by 6 bases and J by 5 bases, with 19 bases left in between. Germline CDR1 MDHEN, CDR2 SYDVKM. The CDR3 loop spans 15 amino acids. DNA for the CDR3: TGTGCCAGCAGCCCCCTGAGTGGAGGCGGGGAGACCCAGTACTTC. Residues: CASSPLSGGGETQYF.

In nucleotides, the CDR3 is TGTGCCATCAGTGACCAGAGGTACGAGCAGTACTTC. Translation gives CAISDQRYEQYF. This chain uses TRBV10-3 with TRBJ2-7; D unclear. Germline CDR1 is ENHRY and CDR2 is SYGVKD. Deletions cut 3 bases from V and 4 bases from J, with 7 bases between. The CDR3 is 12 amino acids.